This T cell receptor beta chain was documented in a study of blood T cell repertoires in COVID-19. On the study more broadly: Sources were T cells, B-cell-depleted T cells, or PBMCs; the material itself was cDNA or gDNA.

Clones were sequenced by immunoSEQ multiplex PCR, and TCRdb holds only the in-frame ones, with some missing. Among 40,000 or so clones listed, around four fifths were seen once. The CDR3 contains 14 residues. CDR1 SGHRS and CDR2 YFSETQ come from the germline V gene. V lost 4 bases, J lost 9 bases, and 12 bases stayed unmatched. The chain has TRBV5-1 and TRBJ1-2, with 7 bases aligning to TRBD1. Sequenced material: peripheral blood. This TCR came from a man in his forties or fifties with active COVID-19. Here the CDR3 reads CASSPAGQNFRYTF. CDR3 bases: TGCGCCAGCAGCCCGGCGGGACAGAACTTTCGCTACACCTTC.